Each of the 12 T cell receptor beta chains below was sequenced from the same sample in a study of blood T cell repertoires in COVID-19. Produced via immunoSEQ multiplex PCR; TCRdb's table is partial and in-frame only. This sample has 400,000 to 500,000 clones; roughly 90% occur once, and the top ten carry approximately 1.5%. Sequencing input: PBMCs or T cells enriched from blood (not recorded which). The source is a woman under 30 who had been exposed to COVID-19.

Here the CDR3 reads CASSLQGNENTIYF. The CDR3 DNA follows: TGTGCCAGCAGCTTACAGGGAAACGAGAACACCATATATTTT. This chain uses TRBV7-8 with TRBJ1-3, with D perhaps matching TRBD1 (5 bases). V lost 2 bases, J lost 7 bases, and 12 bases lay in between. Germline V gives CDR1 SGHVS, CDR2 FQNEAQ. This CDR3 region has 14 residues.

V gene TRBV6-5 combines with J gene TRBJ2-7; TRBD1 might be the D (8 bases). V lost 7 bases and J lost 6, with 16 bases in between. CDR1 and CDR2 from the germline V gene are MNHEY and SVGAGI. This CDR3 region has 13 residues. The CDR3 loop reads CASIKTGEGEQYF. DNA of the CDR3: TGTGCCAGCATTAAGACAGGGGAGGGCGAGCAGTACTTC.

This clone showed up just once. The V gene is TRBV3-1 (or the pseudogene TRBV3-2), the J gene TRBJ1-6; D is ambiguous. The CDR3 spans 15 residues. Germline CDR1 reads LGHDT; CDR2 reads YNNKEL (reference sequence). The V gene lost 1 base and the J gene lost 9 bases, with 13 bases spanning the gap. The CDR3 reads CASSQGGEVSSPLHF. In nucleotides, the CDR3 is TGTGCCAGCAGCCAAGGTGGGGAGGTGAGTTCACCCCTCCACTTT.

The chain links TRBV5-4 to TRBJ1-5; D might be TRBD1 (5 bases). The CDR3 has 14 residues. Germline-derived CDR1 and CDR2 are SGHNT and YYREEE (reference sequence). Trimming removed 0 bases from V and 6 bases from J, with 10 bases in between. The CDR3 DNA reads as TGTGCCAGCAGCTTGGGGCAGGGAGGTCAGCCCCAGCATTTT. Its protein is CASSLGQGGQPQHF.

The V and J genes are TRBV6-5 and TRBJ2-7; perhaps TRBD2 as D (5 bases). V was trimmed by 2 bases and J by 3 bases, leaving 8 bases between them. This CDR3 spans 13 amino acids. Looked up from germline, CDR1 is MNHEY and CDR2 is SVGAGI. The CDR3 DNA reads TGTGCCAGCAGTTACACGGGGAGCTACGAGCAGTACTTC. Translation gives CASSYTGSYEQYF.

The CDR3 DNA follows: TGTGCCAGCAGTGGTTCAGGGGGCAACTATGGCTACACCTTC. This encodes CASSGSGGNYGYTF. The J gene is TRBJ1-2, the V gene TRBV9; 8 nucleotides line up with TRBD1. Germline V gives CDR1 SGDLS, CDR2 YYNGEE. The CDR3 runs 14 residues. V was clipped by 5 bases and J by 2 bases; unmatched bases: 5.

The chain is built from TRBV5-1 and TRBJ1-2, with TRBD1 as a possible D gene (5 bases). Between the trimmed V and J ends, which lost 1 base and 8 bases, there was a span of 12 bases. Looked up from germline, CDR1 is SGHRS and CDR2 is YFSETQ. The CDR3 has 13 residues. This CDR3 reads CASSLYAGRGYTF. The CDR3, as DNA: TGCGCCAGCAGCTTGTATGCGGGGCGAGGCTACACCTTC.

The genes are TRBV5-4 and TRBJ2-3, with 8 positions matching TRBD2. This CDR3 contains 13 residues. Losses at the gene ends were 5 bases for V and 5 bases for J; bases not matched to a gene: 4. Germline CDR1 and CDR2: SGHNT and YYREEE (reference sequence). In DNA, the CDR3 is TGTGCCAGCAGTTCCGGGAGGGGAGATACGCAGTATTTT. Encoded protein: CASSSGRGDTQYF.

This chain connects TRBV6-5 to TRBJ1-5; D not resolved. The V and J ends lost 6 bases and 2 bases respectively, with 11 bases between them. This CDR3 is built from 14 residues. Per germline, CDR1 MNHEY and CDR2 SVGAGI. CDR3 coding DNA: TGTGCCAGCAGCTGGGGAGGGCGCAATCAGCCCCAGCATTTT. Its translation is CASSWGGRNQPQHF.

The chain carries TRBV4-1 and TRBJ2-1; 8 nucleotides align to TRBD2. The V and J ends lost 0 bases and 4 bases, in that order; junction bases with no gene match: 5. Germline-derived CDR1 and CDR2 are MGHRA and YSYEKL. This CDR3 spans 16 amino acids. This chain's CDR3 is CASSQEGGRWYNEQFF. CDR3 nucleotides: TGCGCCAGCAGCCAAGAGGGCGGGAGGTGGTACAATGAGCAGTTCTTC.

The chain is built from TRBV7-7 and TRBJ2-2; 8 nucleotides match TRBD1. Germline V gives CDR1 SSHAT, CDR2 FNYEAQ (reference sequence). The CDR3 sequence is 14 residues long. The CDR3 nucleotides are TGTGCTACTGCAGGGGGCCCGAACACCGGGGAGCTGTTTTTT. It specifies CATAGGPNTGELFF.

The chain combines TRBV7-9 with TRBJ2-7, with 7 bases aligning to TRBD1. Germline V lookup: CDR1 SEHNR, CDR2 FQNEAQ (reference sequence). V was pared by 5 bases and J by 3 bases, with 10 bases of the junction left unmatched. The CDR3 totals 15 residues. DNA of the CDR3: TGTGCCAGCAGCCCTTCCGGGACAGTGTTCTACGAGCAGTACTTC. Protein sequence: CASSPSGTVFYEQYF.